The 20 T cell receptor beta chains listed next were all sequenced from one sample in a study of blood T cell repertoires in COVID-19. TCRdb's copy holds only in-frame clones and misses some; the assay was immunoSEQ multiplex PCR. The table has some 390,000 clones, 70% to 90% seen once. Sequencing was performed on peripheral blood. The receptors originated from a woman aged 60-75 years with COVID-19, enrolled during active disease.

This clone was picked up one time. J is TRBJ2-5 and V is TRBV4-2, with 7 bases matching TRBD2. The V segment lost 1 base and the J segment 2 bases; nucleotides outside the gene matches: 7. The CDR3 extends over 16 amino acids. Germline V gene data show CDR1 as LGHNA and CDR2 as YNFKEQ. The CDR3: CASSQVSGTNQETQYF. The CDR3 DNA reads as TGTGCCAGCAGCCAAGTGTCGGGGACTAATCAAGAGACCCAGTACTTC.

The CDR3 DNA is TGTGCCAGCAGCCAAGATTTGGCCAGCGTGCAGTTCTTC. The encoded protein is CASSQDLASVQFF. The chain has TRBV14 and TRBJ2-1; D is unclear. The ends were cut back, 0 bases at V and 12 bases at J, with 12 bases in the middle. The CDR3 is 13 amino acids. The germline gives CDR1 SGHDN, CDR2 FVKESK.

The V and J genes are TRBV15 and TRBJ1-4, with D maybe TRBD1 (5 bases). The CDR3 runs 13 residues. The ends were cut back, 8 bases at V and 12 bases at J, with 19 bases in the middle. Germline CDR1 reads LNHNV; CDR2 reads YYDKDF (reference sequence). The DNA of the CDR3 is TGTGCCACCGGAAGGGGTTACTTTACAGAACTGTTTTTT. Translation: CATGRGYFTELFF.

The V call is TRBV5-4, the J call TRBJ2-5; D is ambiguous. CDR1 is SGHNT and CDR2 is YYREEE in the germline V gene (reference sequence). This CDR3 comprises 12 residues. The germline V and J ends were trimmed by 4 bases and 5 bases, with 9 bases remaining between them. The CDR3 sequence: CASSRSQETQYF. CDR3 DNA sequence: TGTGCCAGCAGCCGCTCCCAGGAGACCCAGTACTTC.

The chain has TRBV11-2 and TRBJ2-5, with D perhaps TRBD1 (6 bases). This CDR3 contains 14 residues. The germline V gene encodes CDR1 SGHAT and CDR2 FQNNGV. Trimming stripped 3 bases from V and 9 bases from J, with 17 bases between. Here the CDR3 reads CASSFGTLRAAQYF. The CDR3 nucleotides read TGTGCCAGCAGCTTCGGGACATTGAGAGCGGCCCAGTACTTC. The complete variable domain, with remaining parts taken from reference TRBV11-2 and TRBJ2-5, reads EAGVAQSPRYKIIEKRQSVAFWCNPISGHATLYWYQQILGQGPKLLIQFQNNGVVDDSQLPKDRFSAERLKGVDSTLKIQPAKLEDSAVYLCASSFGTLRAAQYFGPGTRLLVL.

The chain carries TRBV6-5 and TRBJ2-7; possible D gene TRBD1, 5 bases. Trimming took 3 bases from V and 3 from J, leaving 9 bases between them. The length of the CDR3 is 13 residues. In germline, CDR1 is MNHEY, CDR2 SVGAGI. The CDR3 region has the DNA TGTGCCAGCAGTTATTCAGGGAACTACGAGCAGTACTTC. It codes for CASSYSGNYEQYF.

This chain uses TRBV21-1 with TRBJ2-7; the D call in the table, TRBD1, was not verified against the DNA. TRBV21-1 is described as a pseudogene. CDR3 length: 15 residues. The DNA of the CDR3 is TGTGCCAGCAGAGGACAGGGCGGTTTCACCTACGAGCAGTACTTC. Its translation is CASRGQGGFTYEQYF.

The J gene is TRBJ1-1, the V gene TRBV5-6; no clear D. There are 14 residues in the CDR3. Germline CDR1 is SGHDT and CDR2 is YYEEEE. V was shortened by 2 bases and J by 3 bases, with 11 bases between the two germline ends. The CDR3 nucleotides are TGTGCCAGCAGCTTCCAGGCCCGTGACACTGAAGCTTTCTTT. It yields the protein CASSFQARDTEAFF.

In DNA form, the CDR3 reads TGTGCCAGCAGCAAGGACAGGGATAGAAACACCATATATTTT. Protein product: CASSKDRDRNTIYF. V usage is TRBV7-8 and J usage is TRBJ1-3, with 8 nucleotides matching TRBD1. This CDR3 comprises 14 residues. CDR1 SGHVS and CDR2 FQNEAQ come from the germline V gene. V gave up 5 bases and J gave up 5 bases; unmatched junction bases: 5.

This sequence joins TRBV2 and TRBJ2-1, with 8 bases matching TRBD2. The germline V gene has CDR1 SNHLY and CDR2 FYNNEI. The CDR3 runs 15 residues. Trimming took 6 bases from V and 8 from J; bases not matched to a gene: 12. The CDR3 loop reads CASREFEVGGDEQFF. The CDR3 DNA sequence: TGTGCCAGCAGGGAGTTTGAAGTCGGGGGGGATGAGCAGTTCTTC.

The count of this clone is one. V gene TRBV18 combines with J gene TRBJ1-5, with D perhaps TRBD1 (5 bases). Trimming stripped 3 bases from V and 4 bases from J, with 19 bases between. Germline V CDR1 and CDR2: KGHSH, LQKENI. This CDR3 has 17 amino acids. The CDR3 sequence: CASSPPPAGKVNQPQHF. The CDR3 bases are TGTGCCAGCTCACCCCCCCCGGCAGGGAAGGTAAATCAGCCCCAGCATTTT.

The chain carries TRBV14 and TRBJ1-6, with D hard to call. V was trimmed by 2 bases and J by 9 bases, leaving 14 bases between them. The germline V gene has CDR1 SGHDN and CDR2 FVKESK. The CDR3 is 15 residues long. CDR3 nucleotides: TGTGCCAGCAGCCAATTGGCTACTTCGGGTTCACCCCTCCACTTT. Its protein is CASSQLATSGSPLHF.

The chain is built from TRBV7-8 and TRBJ1-4, with 7 bases lining up with TRBD1. The CDR3 is made up of 16 amino acids. Germline V gene lookup returns CDR1 SGHVS and CDR2 FQNEAQ. The J segment lost 2 bases and the V segment lost 3 bases, leaving 6 bases of the junction unmatched. The CDR3: CASSFGRGLTNEKLFF. The CDR3 DNA follows: TGTGCCAGCAGCTTCGGCAGGGGGTTGACTAATGAAAAACTGTTTTTT.

This clone was seen more than once but under ten times. The chain has TRBV2 and TRBJ1-1, with TRBD1 identical over 7 bases. The CDR3 length is 12 residues. Germline V gene sequence: CDR1 SNHLY, CDR2 FYNNEI. CDR3 amino acids: CAKTGRNTEAFF. The CDR3 DNA reads TGTGCTAAGACAGGGAGGAACACTGAAGCTTTCTTT.

The gene calls are TRBV18 and TRBJ1-5; D remains unclear. The length of the CDR3 is 14 residues. Per germline, CDR1 KGHSH and CDR2 LQKENI. The V gene lost 6 bases and the J gene lost 3 bases, with 12 bases spanning the gap. The CDR3 region has the DNA TGTGCCAGCTCCCGTTTCGAGGACAATCAGCCCCAGCATTTT. Protein: CASSRFEDNQPQHF.

The V call is TRBV10-3, the J call TRBJ1-2; 9 bases match TRBD1. CDR3 length equals 14 residues. J gave up 2 bases and V 7 bases, and 5 bases lay outside the gene matches. Germline V gives CDR1 ENHRY, CDR2 SYGVKD. CDR3 bases: TGTGCCATCACCTTCGGACAGGGGAACTATGGCTACACCTTC. Amino acids: CAITFGQGNYGYTF.

This chain connects TRBV11-2 to TRBJ2-1; 8 nucleotides line up with TRBD1. Germline CDR1 reads SGHAT; CDR2 reads FQNNGV. V was clipped by 5 bases and J by 2 bases; unmatched bases: 5. The length of the CDR3 is 15 residues. CDR3 residues: CASSIGQGPYNEQFF. CDR3 coding DNA: TGTGCCAGCAGCATCGGACAGGGCCCCTACAATGAGCAGTTCTTC.

The rearrangement uses TRBV5-1 and TRBJ1-6; D gene unclear. The germline V gene encodes CDR1 SGHRS and CDR2 YFSETQ. V was clipped by 2 bases and J by 9 bases, with 15 bases between them. This CDR3 has 15 amino acids. CDR3 in DNA: TGCGCCAGCAGCTTCGGAGCACTAGACGGTTCACCCCTCCACTTT. It translates to CASSFGALDGSPLHF.

The gene calls are TRBV25-1 and TRBJ1-1, with 10 bases fitting TRBD1. J was trimmed by 7 bases and V by 3 bases; bases with no gene match: 8. The CDR3 runs to 15 residues. Germline V gene lookup returns CDR1 MGHDK and CDR2 SYGVNS. The CDR3 DNA is TGTGCCAGCAGTGACCCGGACAGGGGGAATTTTGAAGCTTTCTTT. Translated, it gives CASSDPDRGNFEAFF.

This chain uses TRBV28 with TRBJ2-1, with 8 bases fitting TRBD2. V lost 6 bases and J lost 3; bases outside the gene matches: 13. Germline V gene sequence: CDR1 MDHEN, CDR2 SYDVKM. CDR3 size: 17 residues. DNA for the CDR3: TGTGCCAGCAGCCCAACGATCGGCGGGGGGATCTACAATGAGCAGTTCTTC. Protein: CASSPTIGGGIYNEQFF.